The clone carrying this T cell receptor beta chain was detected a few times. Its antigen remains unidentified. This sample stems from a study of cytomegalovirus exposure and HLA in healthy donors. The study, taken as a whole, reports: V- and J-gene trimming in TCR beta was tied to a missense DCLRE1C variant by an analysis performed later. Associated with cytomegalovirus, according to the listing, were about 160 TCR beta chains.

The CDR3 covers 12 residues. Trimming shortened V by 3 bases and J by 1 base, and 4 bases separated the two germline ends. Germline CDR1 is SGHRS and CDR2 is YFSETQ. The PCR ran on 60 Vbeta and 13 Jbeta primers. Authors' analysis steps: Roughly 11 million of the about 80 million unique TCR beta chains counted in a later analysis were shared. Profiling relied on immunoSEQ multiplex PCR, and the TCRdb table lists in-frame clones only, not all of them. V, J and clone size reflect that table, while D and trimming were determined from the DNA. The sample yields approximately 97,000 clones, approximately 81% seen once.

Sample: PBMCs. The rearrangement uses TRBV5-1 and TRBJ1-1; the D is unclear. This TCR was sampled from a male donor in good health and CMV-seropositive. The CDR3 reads CASSSGNTEAFF. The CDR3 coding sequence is TGCGCCAGCAGCTCCGGGAACACTGAAGCTTTCTTT.